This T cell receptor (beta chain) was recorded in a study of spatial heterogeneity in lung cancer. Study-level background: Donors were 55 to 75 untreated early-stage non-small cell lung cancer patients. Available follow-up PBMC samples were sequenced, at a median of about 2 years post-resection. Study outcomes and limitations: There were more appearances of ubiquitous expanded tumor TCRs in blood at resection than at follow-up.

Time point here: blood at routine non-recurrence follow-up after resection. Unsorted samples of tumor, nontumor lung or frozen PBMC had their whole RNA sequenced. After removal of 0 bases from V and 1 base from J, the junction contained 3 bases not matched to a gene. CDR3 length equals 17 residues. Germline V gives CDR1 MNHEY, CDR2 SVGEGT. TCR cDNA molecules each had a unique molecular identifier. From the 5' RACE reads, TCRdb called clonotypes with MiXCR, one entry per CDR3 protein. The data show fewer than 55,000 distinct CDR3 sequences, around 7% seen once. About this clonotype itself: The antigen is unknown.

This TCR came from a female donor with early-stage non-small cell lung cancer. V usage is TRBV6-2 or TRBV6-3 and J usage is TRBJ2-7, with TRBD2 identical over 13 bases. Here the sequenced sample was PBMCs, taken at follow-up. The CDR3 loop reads CASSYSPTSGGSYEQYF. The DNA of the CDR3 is TGTGCCAGCAGTTACTCACCGACTAGCGGGGGGTCCTACGAGCAGTACTTC.